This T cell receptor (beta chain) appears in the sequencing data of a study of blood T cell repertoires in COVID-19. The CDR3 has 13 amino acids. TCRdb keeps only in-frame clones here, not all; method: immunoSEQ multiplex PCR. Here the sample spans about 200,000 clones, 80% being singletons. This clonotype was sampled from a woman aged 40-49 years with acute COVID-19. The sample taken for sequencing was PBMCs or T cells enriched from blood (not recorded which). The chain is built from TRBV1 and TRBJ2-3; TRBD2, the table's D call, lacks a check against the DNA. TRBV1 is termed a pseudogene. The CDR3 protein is CTGLAGSTDTQYF. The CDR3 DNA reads TGCACGGGGCTAGCGGGGTCCACAGATACGCAGTATTTT.